What follows are 3 T cell receptor beta chains derived from one specimen sequenced in a study of human T cells and chemical hapten exposure. TCRdb called the RACE reads again in MiXCR, with one record for every CDR3 protein. The top ten hold more than 4% of the sample, which has about 84,000 distinct CDR3 sequences, 8.5% to 12% seen once. Noted time point: patch test 2, 6 weeks after DPC sensitization. Described treatment: therapeutic diphenylcyclopropenone sensitization with weekly scalp DPC. Sample: whole blood, taken in connection with sensitization to the hapten diphenylcyclopropenone (DPC). These receptors all come from a woman aged 45-60 years with alopecia areata. Some clones in this sample may be carry-over from other donors' samples.

This clonotype was seen a few times. The chain couples TRBV12-5 to TRBJ2-5, with 7 bases aligning to TRBD2. The CDR3 is 14 amino acids. Trimming removed 2 bases from V and 6 bases from J; junction bases left unmatched: 6. The germline gives CDR1 LGHNT, CDR2 FRNRAP. This CDR3 reads CASGLYAGVKTQYF. For the CDR3, the DNA is TGTGCTAGTGGTTTGTATGCGGGAGTAAAGACCCAGTACTTC. Looking up the rest from reference TRBV12-5 and TRBJ2-5 gives the full variable domain: DARVTQTPRHKVTEMGQEVTMRCQPILGHNTVFWYRQTMMQGLELLAYFRNRAPLDDSGMPKDRFSAEMPDATLATLKIQPSEPRDSAVYFCASGLYAGVKTQYFGPGTRLLVL.

This clonotype was picked up many times. The rearrangement links TRBV6-6 to TRBJ1-2; D is unresolved. This CDR3 has 14 amino acids. Trimming stripped 10 bases from V and 0 bases from J, with 15 bases between. From germline, CDR1 is MNHNY and CDR2 SVGAGI (reference sequence). CDR3 residues: CATKSSRTNYGYTF. The DNA of the CDR3 is TGTGCCACGAAGTCTAGCAGGACTAACTATGGCTACACCTTC.

The chain combines TRBV29-1 with TRBJ1-4, with no clear D. The CDR3 loop spans 15 amino acids. Germline CDR1 is SQVTM and CDR2 is ANQGSEA. The V and J ends lost 1 base and 8 bases respectively, with 17 bases between them. CDR3 loop: CSVEADAVRGEKLFF. In DNA, the CDR3 is TGCAGCGTTGAAGCAGACGCAGTCCGTGGAGAAAAACTGTTTTTT. Together with reference TRBV29-1 and TRBJ1-4, the CDR3 gives the full variable domain: SAVISQKPSRDICQRGTSLTIQCQVDSQVTMMFWYRQQPGQSLTLIATANQGSEATYESGFVIDKFPISRPNLTFSTLTVSNMSPEDSSIYLCSVEADAVRGEKLFFGSGTQLSVL.